This T cell receptor (beta chain) comes out of a study of sequential checkpoint blockade in melanoma. About the study: Each arm's sequence ended with maintenance nivolumab.

V lost 4 bases and J 0 bases, leaving 13 bases between the germline ends. The germline V gene has CDR1 SGHDN and CDR2 FVKESK. The CDR3 is made up of 15 amino acids. The method was immunoSEQ multiplex PCR; TCRdb's version includes in-frame clones alone and lacks a portion of them. The sample has about 3,500 clones; about three fifths are singletons. Documented treatment: randomized to nivolumab then ipilimumab (arm A) or the reverse (arm B). PBMC sorting kept live CD3+CD8+ cells without CD19 or CD56. The chain employs TRBV14 and TRBJ2-7, with D tentatively TRBD1 (7 bases). The sample was CD8+ T cells sorted from blood (inferred from file names), taken from a patient given nivolumab and ipilimumab in sequence. The TCR was taken from a human donor with melanoma. The CDR3 DNA follows: TGTGCCAGCAGCCGCGGGACAGCAAACTCCTACGAGCAGTACTTC. Protein sequence: CASSRGTANSYEQYF.